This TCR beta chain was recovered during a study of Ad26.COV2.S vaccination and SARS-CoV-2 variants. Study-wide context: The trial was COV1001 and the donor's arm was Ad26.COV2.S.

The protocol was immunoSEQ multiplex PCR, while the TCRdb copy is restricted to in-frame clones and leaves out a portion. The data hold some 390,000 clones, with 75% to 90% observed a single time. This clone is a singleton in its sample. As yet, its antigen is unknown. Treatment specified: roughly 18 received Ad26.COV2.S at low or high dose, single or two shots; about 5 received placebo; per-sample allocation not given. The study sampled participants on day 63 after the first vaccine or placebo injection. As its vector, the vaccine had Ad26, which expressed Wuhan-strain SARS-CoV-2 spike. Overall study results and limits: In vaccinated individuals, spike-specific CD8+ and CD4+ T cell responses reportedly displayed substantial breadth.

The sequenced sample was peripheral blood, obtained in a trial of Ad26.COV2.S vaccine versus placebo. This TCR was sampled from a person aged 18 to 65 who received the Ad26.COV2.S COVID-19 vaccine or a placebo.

The CDR3 sequence: CASSQLAGGFNEQFF. CDR3 coding DNA: TGTGCCAGCAGTCAACTAGCGGGAGGGTTTAATGAGCAGTTCTTC. This rearrangement joins TRBV6-2 or TRBV6-3 to TRBJ2-1, with 13 bases lining up with TRBD2. The V gene's germline CDR1 is MNHEY and CDR2 SVGEGT. The CDR3 totals 15 residues. The junction had 5 bases not matched to a gene; V was cut back by 5 bases and J by 7 bases.